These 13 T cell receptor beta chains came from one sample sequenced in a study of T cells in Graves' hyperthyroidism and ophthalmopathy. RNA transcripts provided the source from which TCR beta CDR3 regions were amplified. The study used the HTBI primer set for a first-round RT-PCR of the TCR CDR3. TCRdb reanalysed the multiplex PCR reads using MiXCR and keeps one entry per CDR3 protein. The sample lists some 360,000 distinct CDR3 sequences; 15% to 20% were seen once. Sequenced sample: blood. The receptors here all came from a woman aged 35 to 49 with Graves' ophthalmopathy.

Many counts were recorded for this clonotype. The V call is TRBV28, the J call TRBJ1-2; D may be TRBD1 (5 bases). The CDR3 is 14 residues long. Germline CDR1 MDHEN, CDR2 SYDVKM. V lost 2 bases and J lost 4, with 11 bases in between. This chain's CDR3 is CASSLGQGAYGYTF. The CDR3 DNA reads TGTGCCAGCAGTTTAGGCCAGGGCGCCTATGGCTACACCTTC.

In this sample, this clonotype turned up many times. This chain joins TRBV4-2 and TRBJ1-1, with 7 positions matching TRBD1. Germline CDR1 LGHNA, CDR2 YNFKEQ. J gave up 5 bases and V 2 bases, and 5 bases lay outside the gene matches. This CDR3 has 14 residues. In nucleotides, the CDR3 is TGTGCCAGCAGCCAATTCGGCAGGGGGACTGAAGCTTTCTTT. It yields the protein CASSQFGRGTEAFF.

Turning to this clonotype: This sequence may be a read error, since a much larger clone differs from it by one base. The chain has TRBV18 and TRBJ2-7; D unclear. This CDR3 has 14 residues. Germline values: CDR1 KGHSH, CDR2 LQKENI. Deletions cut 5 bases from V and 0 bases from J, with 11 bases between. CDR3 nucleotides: TGTGCCAGCTCATCACACCAAGACTCCTACGAGCAGTACTTC. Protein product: CASSSHQDSYEQYF.

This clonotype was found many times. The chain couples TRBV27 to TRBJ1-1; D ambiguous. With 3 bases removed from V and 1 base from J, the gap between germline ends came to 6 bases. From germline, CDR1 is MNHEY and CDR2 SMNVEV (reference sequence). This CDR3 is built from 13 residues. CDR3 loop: CASSFTRNTEAFF. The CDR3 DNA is TGTGCCAGCAGTTTTACCAGGAACACTGAAGCTTTCTTT.

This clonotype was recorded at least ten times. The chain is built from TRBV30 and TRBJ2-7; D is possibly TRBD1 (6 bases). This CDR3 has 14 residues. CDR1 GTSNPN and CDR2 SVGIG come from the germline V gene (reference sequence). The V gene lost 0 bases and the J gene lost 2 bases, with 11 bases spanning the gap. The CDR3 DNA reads TGTGCCTGGAGTGTATCAGGGGACCCCTACGAGCAGTACTTC. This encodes CAWSVSGDPYEQYF.

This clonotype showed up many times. CDR3 in DNA: TGTGCCAGCAGCTTAGTTTCAGTGCCCTACGAGCAGTACTTC. It encodes CASSLVSVPYEQYF. The chain employs TRBV11-2 and TRBJ2-7; D unclear. The CDR3 is 14 residues long. The ends were cut back, 1 base at V and 2 bases at J, with 9 bases in the middle. Looked up from germline, CDR1 is SGHAT and CDR2 is FQNNGV.

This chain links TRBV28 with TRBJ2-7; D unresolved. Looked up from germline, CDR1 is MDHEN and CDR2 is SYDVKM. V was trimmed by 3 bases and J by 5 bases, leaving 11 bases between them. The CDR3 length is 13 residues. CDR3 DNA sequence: TGTGCCAGCAGTTTCTTGCCAGCCAACGAGCAGTACTTC. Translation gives CASSFLPANEQYF.

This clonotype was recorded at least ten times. The CDR3 loop is CASSLRSSSYEQYF. Written as DNA, the CDR3 is TGTGCCAGCAGTTTAAGGTCTTCCTCCTACGAGCAGTACTTC. This rearrangement joins TRBV12-3 or TRBV12-4 to TRBJ2-7; no firm D call. The CDR3 contains 14 residues. Between the trimmed V and J ends, which lost 2 bases and 0 bases, there was a span of 8 bases.

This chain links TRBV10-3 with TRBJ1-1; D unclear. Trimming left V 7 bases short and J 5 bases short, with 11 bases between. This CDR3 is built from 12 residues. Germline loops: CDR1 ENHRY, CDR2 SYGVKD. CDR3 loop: CAITPSGTEAFF. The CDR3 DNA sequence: TGTGCCATCACCCCGTCAGGAACTGAAGCTTTCTTT.

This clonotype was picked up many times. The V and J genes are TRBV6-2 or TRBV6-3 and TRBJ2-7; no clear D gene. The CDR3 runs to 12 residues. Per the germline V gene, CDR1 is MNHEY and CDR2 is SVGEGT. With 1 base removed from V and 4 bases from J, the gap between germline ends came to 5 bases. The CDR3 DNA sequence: TGTGCCAGCAGTTACTATGGTTACGAGCAGTACTTC. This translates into CASSYYGYEQYF.

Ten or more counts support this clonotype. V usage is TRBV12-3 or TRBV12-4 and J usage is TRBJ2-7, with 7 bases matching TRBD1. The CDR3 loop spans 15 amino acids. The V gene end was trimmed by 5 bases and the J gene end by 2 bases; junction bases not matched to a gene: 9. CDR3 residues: CASSPRDSTAYEQYF. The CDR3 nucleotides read TGTGCCAGCAGTCCCAGGGACAGCACAGCCTACGAGCAGTACTTC.

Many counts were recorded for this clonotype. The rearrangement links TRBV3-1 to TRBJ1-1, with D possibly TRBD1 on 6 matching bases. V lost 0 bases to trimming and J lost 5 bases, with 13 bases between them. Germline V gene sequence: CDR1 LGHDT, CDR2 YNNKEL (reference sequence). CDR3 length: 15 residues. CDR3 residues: CASSQDVGGETEAFF. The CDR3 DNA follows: TGTGCCAGCAGCCAAGATGTAGGGGGGGAGACTGAAGCTTTCTTT.

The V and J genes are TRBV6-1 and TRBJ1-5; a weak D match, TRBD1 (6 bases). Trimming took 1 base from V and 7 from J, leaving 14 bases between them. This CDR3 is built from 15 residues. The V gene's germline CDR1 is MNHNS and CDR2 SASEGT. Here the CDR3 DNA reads TGTGCCAGCAGTGAAGGGGTTCGGGGGCTCCAGCCCCAGCATTTT. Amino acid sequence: CASSEGVRGLQPQHF.